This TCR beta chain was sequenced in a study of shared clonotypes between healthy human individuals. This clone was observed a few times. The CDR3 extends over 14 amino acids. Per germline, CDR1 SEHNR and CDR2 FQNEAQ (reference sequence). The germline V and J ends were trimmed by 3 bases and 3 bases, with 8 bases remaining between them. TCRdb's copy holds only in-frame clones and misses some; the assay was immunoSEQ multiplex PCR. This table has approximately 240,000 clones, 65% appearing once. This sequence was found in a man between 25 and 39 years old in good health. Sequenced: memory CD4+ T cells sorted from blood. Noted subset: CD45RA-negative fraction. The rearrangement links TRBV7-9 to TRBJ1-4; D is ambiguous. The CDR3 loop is CASSFALPNEKLFF. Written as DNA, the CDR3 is TGTGCCAGCAGCTTTGCGCTGCCTAATGAAAAACTGTTTTTT. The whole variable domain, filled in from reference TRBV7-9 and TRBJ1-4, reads DTGVSQNPRHKITKRGQNVTFRCDPISEHNRLYWYRQTLGQGPEFLTYFQNEAQLEKSRLLSDRFSAERPKGSFSTLEIQRTEQGDSAMYLCASSFALPNEKLFFGSGTQLSVL.